These 18 T cell receptor beta chains share one sample of origin, sequenced in a study of shared clonotypes between healthy human individuals. TCRdb's table, derived via immunoSEQ multiplex PCR, lists solely in-frame clones and lacks some. The sample carries approximately 1.5 million clones, 98% recorded once. Input material: naive CD4+ T cells sorted from blood. The sample's subset: CD45RA+ positively selected. The receptors derive from a man aged 25 to 45 in good health.

This chain links TRBV2 with TRBJ2-2; D is uncertain. Germline V gene lookup returns CDR1 SNHLY and CDR2 FYNNEI. CDR3 length: 14 amino acids. V lost 6 bases, J lost 6 bases, and 14 bases lay in between. The CDR3, as DNA: TGTGCCAGCAGCGACAATTGGCTCGCCGGGGAGCTGTTTTTT. Translated: CASSDNWLAGELFF.

The rearrangement links TRBV28 to TRBJ2-7, with D maybe TRBD2 (5 bases). Germline CDR1 MDHEN, CDR2 SYDVKM. V was pared by 5 bases and J by 7 bases, with 27 bases between. This CDR3 is 17 amino acids long. The CDR3 sequence is CASSPSLAGVKVGEQYF. The CDR3 nucleotides are TGTGCCAGCAGTCCCTCCCTAGCCGGGGTGAAGGTCGGGGAGCAGTACTTC.

The genes are TRBV7-2 and TRBJ2-2, with 10 bases lining up with TRBD2. The germline gives CDR1 SGHTA, CDR2 FQGNSA. The CDR3 totals 16 residues. The junction had 3 bases not matched to a gene; V was cut back by 5 bases and J by 0 bases. CDR3 amino acids: CASSPGLAANTGELFF. The DNA for the CDR3 is TGTGCCAGCAGCCCCGGACTAGCGGCGAACACCGGGGAGCTGTTTTTT. The whole variable domain, filled in from reference TRBV7-2 and TRBJ2-2, reads GAGVSQSPSNKVTEKGKDVELRCDPISGHTALYWYRQSLGQGLEFLIYFQGNSAPDKSGLPSDRFSAERTGGSVSTLTIQRTQQEDSAVYLCASSPGLAANTGELFFGEGSRLTVL.

The chain combines TRBV12-2 with TRBJ1-4; the table's D call, TRBD1, was not checked against the DNA. TRBV12-2 is labeled a pseudogene. The CDR3 length is 15 residues. CDR3 loop: CASRLRQFNGEKLFF. In DNA, the CDR3 is TGTGCAAGTCGCTTAAGACAGTTCAATGGTGAAAAACTGTTTTTT.

The chain joins TRBV19 to TRBJ2-7; 10 positions agree with TRBD1. Trimming took 7 bases from V and 5 from J; bases not matched to a gene: 11. The CDR3 has 15 amino acids. The V gene's germline CDR1 is LNHDA and CDR2 SQIVND (reference sequence). The chain's CDR3 is CASTNSWDRGDEQYF. CDR3 sequence (DNA): TGTGCCAGTACCAATAGCTGGGACAGGGGAGACGAGCAGTACTTC.

This clone appeared a few times. Other DNA sequences in this sample translate to the same CDR3. The gene calls are TRBV28 and TRBJ2-5; no firm D call. The V end was cut by 5 bases, the J end by 2 bases, with 3 bases between. Germline CDR1 and CDR2: MDHEN and SYDVKM. CDR3 length equals 11 residues. The CDR3 here is CASSLQETQYF. The CDR3 DNA follows: TGTGCCAGCAGTCTACAAGAGACCCAGTACTTC.

Of note for this clone: This may come from a read error, since a much larger clone is one base off. This sample includes further DNA sequences coding for the same CDR3. V and J are TRBV11-3 and TRBJ2-3, with a weak D call TRBD2 (6 bases). With 5 bases removed from V and 6 bases from J, the gap between germline ends came to 6 bases. CDR1 is SGHNT and CDR2 is YENEEA in the germline V gene. The CDR3 has 11 amino acids. CDR3 in amino acids: CASSAGDTQYF. CDR3 nucleotide sequence: TGTGCCAGCAGCGCGGGGGATACGCAGTATTTT. Using reference TRBV11-3 and TRBJ2-3 for the parts outside the CDR3, the full variable domain is EAGVVQSPRYKIIEKKQPVAFWCNPISGHNTLYWYLQNLGQGPELLIRYENEEAVDDSQLPKDRFSAERLKGVDSTLKIQPAELGDSAVYLCASSAGDTQYFGPGTRLTVL.

Notes on this clone: At the DNA level, this CDR3 is encoded by other sequences in the same sample as well. V gene TRBV11-3 combines with J gene TRBJ2-5; possibly TRBD2 for D (5 bases). Trimming took 1 base from V and 1 from J, leaving 7 bases between them. Germline CDR1 SGHNT, CDR2 YENEEA. The CDR3 consists of 14 residues. The CDR3 nucleotides read TGTGCCAGCAGCTTAGGGGGAGCCCAAGAGACCCAGTACTTC. Translation: CASSLGGAQETQYF.

The V call is TRBV19, the J call TRBJ2-1; TRBD2 matches at 12 bases. This CDR3 comprises 17 residues. After removal of 2 bases from V and 6 bases from J, the junction contained 8 bases not matched to a gene. CDR1 is LNHDA, CDR2 SQIVND, per germline (reference sequence). The CDR3 is CASSIRLAGGPLNEQFF. In DNA form, the CDR3 reads TGTGCCAGTAGTATAAGGCTAGCGGGAGGGCCTCTCAATGAGCAGTTCTTC. The whole variable domain, filled in from reference TRBV19 and TRBJ2-1, reads DGGITQSPKYLFRKEGQNVTLSCEQNLNHDAMYWYRQDPGQGLRLIYYSQIVNDFQKGDIAEGYSVSREKKESFPLTVTSAQKNPTAFYLCASSIRLAGGPLNEQFFGPGTRLTVL.

The chain is built from TRBV25-1 and TRBJ2-6; tentatively, D is TRBD1 or TRBD2 (5 bases each). With 3 bases removed from V and 0 bases from J, the gap between germline ends came to 9 bases. CDR3 size: 16 residues. Germline V CDR1 and CDR2: MGHDK, SYGVNS. CDR3 sequence reads: CASSEGTTSGANVLTF. The CDR3 DNA reads as TGTGCCAGCAGTGAGGGGACCACCTCTGGGGCCAACGTCCTGACTTTC.

The chain couples TRBV5-1 to TRBJ2-7, with a possible D match to TRBD2 (6 bases). The CDR3 extends over 13 amino acids. The V and J ends lost 3 bases and 3 bases respectively, with 10 bases between them. Germline assignment: CDR1 SGHRS and CDR2 YFSETQ. The CDR3 spells CASSSAGYYEQYF. The CDR3 nucleotides read TGCGCCAGCAGCTCGGCGGGGTACTACGAGCAGTACTTC.

The chain carries TRBV19 and TRBJ2-3, with a possible D match to TRBD2 (6 bases). Germline CDR1 is LNHDA and CDR2 is SQIVND (reference sequence). The germline V and J ends were trimmed by 8 bases and 2 bases, with 14 bases remaining between them. The CDR3 sequence is 14 residues long. CDR3 loop: CASAGTGPTDTQYF. The CDR3 DNA follows: TGTGCCAGTGCCGGGACTGGCCCCACAGATACGCAGTATTTT.

The V gene is TRBV5-4, the J gene TRBJ2-5, with 10 bases matching TRBD2. Germline CDR1 reads SGHNT; CDR2 reads YYREEE (reference sequence). The CDR3 is 14 residues long. Trimming removed 3 bases from V and 5 bases from J; junction bases left unmatched: 4. This chain's CDR3 is CASSSGTSVETQYF. The CDR3 bases are TGTGCCAGCAGCTCCGGGACTAGCGTCGAGACCCAGTACTTC.

The chain has TRBV18 and TRBJ2-1; a possible D gene is TRBD2 (5 bases). The CDR3 is 16 residues long. Trimming pared 0 bases from V and 1 base from J, leaving 10 bases between. Germline CDR1 KGHSH, CDR2 LQKENI. The CDR3 region has the DNA TGTGCCAGCTCACCACCACGCGGGCTATCCTACAATGAGCAGTTCTTC. Encoded protein: CASSPPRGLSYNEQFF.

The rearrangement uses TRBV7-9 and TRBJ2-1; TRBD1 agrees at 8 bases. The CDR3 contains 14 residues. Germline CDR1 and CDR2: SEHNR and FQNEAQ (reference sequence). V shed 4 bases, J shed 6 bases, and the junction held 5 bases outside the gene matches. The CDR3 DNA reads as TGTGCCAGCAGCTGGATGGGACAGGTCAATGAGCAGTTCTTC. Translating it yields CASSWMGQVNEQFF.

The chain employs TRBV2 and TRBJ1-4; D remains unclear. CDR3 size: 11 residues. Germline V gives CDR1 SNHLY, CDR2 FYNNEI. V was trimmed by 6 bases and J by 8 bases, leaving 7 bases between them. CDR3 sequence: CASRVTEKLFF. The CDR3 DNA reads TGTGCCAGCAGAGTAACCGAAAAACTGTTTTTT.

The genes are TRBV7-9 and TRBJ1-4, with 9 bases aligning to TRBD1. J lost 8 bases, V lost 5 bases, and 9 bases had no gene match. Germline loops: CDR1 SEHNR, CDR2 FQNEAQ (reference sequence). This CDR3 is 15 amino acids long. The DNA for the CDR3 is TGTGCCAGCAGCGCTGCACAGGGGGCGCCGGAAAAACTGTTTTTT. Translated, it gives CASSAAQGAPEKLFF.

This chain joins TRBV28 and TRBJ2-1; 7 bases line up with TRBD1. CDR3 size: 15 residues. Germline-derived CDR1 and CDR2 are MDHEN and SYDVKM. V was pared by 3 bases and J by 3 bases, with 5 bases of the junction left unmatched. Here the CDR3 DNA reads TGTGCCAGCAGTTTTCCAGGGGGTAACTACAATGAGCAGTTCTTC. As protein: CASSFPGGNYNEQFF.